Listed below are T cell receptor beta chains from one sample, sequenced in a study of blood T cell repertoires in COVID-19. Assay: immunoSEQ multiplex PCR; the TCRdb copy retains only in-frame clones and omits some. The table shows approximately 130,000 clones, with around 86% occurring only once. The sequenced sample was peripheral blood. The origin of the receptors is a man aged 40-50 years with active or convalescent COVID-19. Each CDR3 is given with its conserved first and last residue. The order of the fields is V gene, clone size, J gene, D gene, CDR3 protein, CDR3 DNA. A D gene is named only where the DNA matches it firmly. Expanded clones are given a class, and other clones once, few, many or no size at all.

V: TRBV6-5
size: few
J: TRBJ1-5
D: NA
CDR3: CASRTLGDYGQPQHF
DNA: TGTGCCAGCAGAACCCTAGGGGATTATGGTCAGCCCCAGCATTTT

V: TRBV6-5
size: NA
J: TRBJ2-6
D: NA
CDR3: CASNSAGTGANVLTF
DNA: TGTGCCAGCAATTCGGCAGGGACTGGGGCCAACGTCCTGACTTTC

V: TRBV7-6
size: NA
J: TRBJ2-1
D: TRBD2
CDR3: CASSPVAGTVYNEQFF
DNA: TGTGCCAGCAGCCCGGTAGCGGGGACGGTCTACAATGAGCAGTTCTTC

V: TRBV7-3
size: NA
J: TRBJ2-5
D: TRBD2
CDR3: CASSLRAGERETQYF
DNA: TGTGCCAGCAGCTTAAGGGCGGGGGAGAGAGAGACCCAGTACTTC

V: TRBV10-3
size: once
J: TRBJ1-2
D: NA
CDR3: CAISPDSAYYGYTF
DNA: TGTGCCATCAGCCCCGACAGCGCCTACTATGGCTACACCTTC

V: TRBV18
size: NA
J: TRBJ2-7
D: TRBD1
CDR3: CASSPIGTASYEQYF
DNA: TGTGCCAGCTCACCAATAGGGACAGCTTCCTACGAGCAGTACTTC

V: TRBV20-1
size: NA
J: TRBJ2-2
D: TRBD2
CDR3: CSASGRGGLVTGELFF
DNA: TGCAGTGCTAGTGGCCGGGGGGGCCTCGTCACCGGGGAGCTGTTTTTT

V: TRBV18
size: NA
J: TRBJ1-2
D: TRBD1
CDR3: CASSLGTAYGYTF
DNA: TGTGCCAGCTCACTTGGGACAGCCTATGGCTACACCTTC

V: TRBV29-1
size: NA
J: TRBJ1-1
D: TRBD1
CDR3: CSAQGQENTEAFF
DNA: TGCAGCGCACAGGGACAGGAGAACACTGAAGCTTTCTTT

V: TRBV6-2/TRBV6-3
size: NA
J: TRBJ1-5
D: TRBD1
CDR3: CASSYWDRGPIHQPQHF
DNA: TGTGCCAGCAGTTACTGGGACAGGGGGCCTATTCATCAGCCCCAGCATTTT

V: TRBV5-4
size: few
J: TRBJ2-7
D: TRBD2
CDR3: CASSLGLAGATTSYEQYF
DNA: TGTGCCAGCAGCTTGGGGCTAGCGGGGGCCACCACCTCCTACGAGCAGTACTTC

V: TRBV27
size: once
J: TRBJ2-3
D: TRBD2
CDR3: CASRGSGGLAGGTQYF
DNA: TGTGCCAGCCGGGGTAGCGGGGGTCTCGCGGGGGGAACGCAGTATTTT

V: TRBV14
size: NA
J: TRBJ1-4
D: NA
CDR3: CASSQVGQFATNEKLFF
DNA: TGTGCCAGCAGCCAAGTCGGACAGTTTGCAACTAATGAAAAACTGTTTTTT

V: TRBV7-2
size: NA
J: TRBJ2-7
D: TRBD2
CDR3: CASSLEFSGGVLF
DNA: TGTGCCAGCAGCTTAGAATTTAGCGGGGGGGTCCTCTTC

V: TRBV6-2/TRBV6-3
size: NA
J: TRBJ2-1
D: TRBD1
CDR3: CASSPGQDYNEQFF
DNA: TGTGCCAGCAGTCCGGGACAGGACTACAATGAGCAGTTCTTC

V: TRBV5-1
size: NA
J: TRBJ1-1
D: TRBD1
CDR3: CASSPSTGSVTEAFF
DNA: TGCGCCAGCAGCCCTTCGACAGGGTCGGTAACTGAAGCTTTCTTT

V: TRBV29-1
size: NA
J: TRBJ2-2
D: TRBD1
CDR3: CSVESDRGRVGELFF
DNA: TGCAGCGTCGAAAGTGACAGGGGACGGGTCGGGGAGCTGTTTTTT

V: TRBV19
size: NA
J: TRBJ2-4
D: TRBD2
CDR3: CASSDGGVAKNIQYF
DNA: TGTGCCAGTAGCGACGGGGGGGTAGCCAAAAACATTCAGTACTTC

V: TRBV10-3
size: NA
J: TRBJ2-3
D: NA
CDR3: CAISEGGLTDTQYF
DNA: TGTGCCATCAGTGAGGGGGGCCTCACAGATACGCAGTATTTT

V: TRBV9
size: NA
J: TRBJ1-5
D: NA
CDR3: CASSVGWSFNQPQHF
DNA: TGTGCCAGCAGCGTAGGATGGAGCTTCAATCAGCCCCAGCATTTT

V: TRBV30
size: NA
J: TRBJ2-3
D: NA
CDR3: CAWSVGASSTDTQYF
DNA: TGTGCCTGGAGTGTGGGGGCATCTAGCACAGATACGCAGTATTTT

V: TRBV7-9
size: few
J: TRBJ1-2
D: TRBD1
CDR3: CASSLAHRGDYTF
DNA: TGTGCCAGCAGCTTAGCCCACAGGGGTGACTACACCTTC

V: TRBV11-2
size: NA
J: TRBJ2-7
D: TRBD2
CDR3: CASSLETSGGIFYEQYF
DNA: TGTGCCAGCAGCTTAGAGACTAGCGGGGGGATCTTCTACGAGCAGTACTTC

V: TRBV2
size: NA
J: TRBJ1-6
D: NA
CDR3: CASSDRGLSPLHF
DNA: TGTGCCAGCAGTGATAGGGGATTGTCACCCCTCCACTTT

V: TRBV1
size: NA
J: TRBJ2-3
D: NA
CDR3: CTSSQEGPRLGLTDTQYF
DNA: TGCACCAGCAGCCAAGAGGGGCCTCGACTAGGACTGACAGATACGCAGTATTTT

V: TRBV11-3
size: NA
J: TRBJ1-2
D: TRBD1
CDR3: CASSSRQGLNQPNYGYTF
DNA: TGTGCCAGCAGCTCAAGACAGGGCCTGAACCAGCCCAACTATGGCTACACCTTC

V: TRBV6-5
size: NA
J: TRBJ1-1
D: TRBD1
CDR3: CASSYSRGALTGAFF
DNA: TGTGCCAGCAGTTACTCGCGGGGGGCTTTGACAGGGGCTTTCTTT

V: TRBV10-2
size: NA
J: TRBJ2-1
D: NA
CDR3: CASSEKRGTNEQFF
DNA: TGCGCCAGCAGTGAGAAAAGGGGAACCAATGAGCAGTTCTTC

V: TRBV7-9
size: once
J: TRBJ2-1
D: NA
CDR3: CASSFQGNEQFF
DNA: TGTGCCAGCAGCTTCCAGGGAAATGAGCAGTTCTTC

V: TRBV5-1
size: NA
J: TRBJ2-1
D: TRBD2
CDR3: CASSFLAGDYNEQFF
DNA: TGCGCCAGCAGTTTCCTAGCGGGGGACTACAATGAGCAGTTCTTC

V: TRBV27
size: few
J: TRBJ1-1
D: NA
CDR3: CASSFRDFSLMNTEAFF
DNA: TGTGCCAGCAGTTTCCGGGACTTCAGCCTCATGAACACTGAAGCTTTCTTT

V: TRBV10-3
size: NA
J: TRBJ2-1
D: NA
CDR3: CAISESVGASSYNEQFF
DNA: TGTGCCATCAGTGAAAGTGTGGGGGCGAGCTCCTACAATGAGCAGTTCTTC

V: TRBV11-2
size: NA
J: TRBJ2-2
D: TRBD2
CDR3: CASSSFASGGPTGELFF
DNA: TGTGCCAGCAGCTCCTTCGCTAGCGGGGGCCCGACCGGGGAGCTGTTTTTT

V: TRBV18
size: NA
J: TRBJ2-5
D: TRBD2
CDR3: CASSLRTSEETQYF
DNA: TGTGCCAGCTCACTAAGGACTAGCGAAGAGACCCAGTACTTC

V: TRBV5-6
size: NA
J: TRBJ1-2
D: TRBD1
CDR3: CASSLGRQGAGYGYTF
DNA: TGTGCCAGCAGCTTGGGAAGACAGGGGGCGGGCTATGGCTACACCTTC

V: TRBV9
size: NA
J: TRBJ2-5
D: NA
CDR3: CASSVGGGPKETQYF
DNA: TGTGCCAGCAGCGTCGGGGGTGGCCCGAAAGAGACCCAGTACTTC

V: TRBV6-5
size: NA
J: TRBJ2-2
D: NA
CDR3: CASRIGVRTGELFF
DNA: TGTGCCAGCAGGATCGGGGTGCGCACCGGGGAGCTGTTTTTT

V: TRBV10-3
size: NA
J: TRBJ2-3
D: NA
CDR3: CAIRGAADTREDTDTQYF
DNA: TGTGCCATCAGAGGAGCCGCGGACACTCGTGAGGACACAGATACGCAGTATTTT

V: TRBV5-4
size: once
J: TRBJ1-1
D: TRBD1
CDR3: CASSHGQGEVAEAFF
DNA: TGTGCCAGCAGCCATGGACAGGGCGAGGTGGCTGAAGCTTTCTTT

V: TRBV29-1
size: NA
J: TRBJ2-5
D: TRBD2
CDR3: CSVGLTSGETQYF
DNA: TGCAGCGTCGGGTTGACTAGCGGGGAGACCCAGTACTTC

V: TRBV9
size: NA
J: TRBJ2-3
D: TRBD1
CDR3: CASSERRTGGTDTQYF
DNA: TGTGCCAGCAGCGAACGCCGGACAGGGGGGACAGATACGCAGTATTTT

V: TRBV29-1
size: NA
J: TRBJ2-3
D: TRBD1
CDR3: CSVERTGGTDTQYF
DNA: TGCAGCGTTGAGAGGACAGGAGGCACAGATACGCAGTATTTT

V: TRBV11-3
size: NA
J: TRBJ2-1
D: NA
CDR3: CASSLVFHTNEQFF
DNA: TGTGCCAGCAGCTTAGTGTTTCACACGAATGAGCAGTTCTTC

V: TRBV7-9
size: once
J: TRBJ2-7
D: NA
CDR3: CASSFADRPGEQYF
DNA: TGTGCCAGCAGCTTCGCCGACCGACCGGGGGAGCAGTACTTC

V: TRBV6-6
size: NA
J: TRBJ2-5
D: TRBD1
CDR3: CASSTGTARTQYF
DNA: TGTGCCAGCAGTACGGGGACAGCCAGGACCCAGTACTTC

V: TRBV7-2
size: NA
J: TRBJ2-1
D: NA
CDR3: CASSLDRGWSYNEQFF
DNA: TGTGCCAGCAGCTTGGATAGAGGGTGGTCCTACAATGAGCAGTTCTTC

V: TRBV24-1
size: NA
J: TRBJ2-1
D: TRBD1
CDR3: CATSDRGRTGPNEQFF
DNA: TGTGCCACCAGTGATCGCGGACGGACAGGGCCCAATGAGCAGTTCTTC

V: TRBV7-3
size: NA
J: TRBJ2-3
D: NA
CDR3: CASSRVQGTDTQYF
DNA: TGTGCCAGCAGCCGAGTCCAAGGCACAGATACGCAGTATTTT